This T cell receptor (beta chain) emerged from a study of human T cells and chemical hapten exposure. Whole-study context: For the roughly 25-week duration of the study, patients were given weekly doses of diphenylcyclopropenone on the scalp.

Many counts were recorded for this clonotype. V lost 3 bases and J lost 5, with 11 bases in between. The CDR3 consists of 15 residues. The time point is: patch test 2, 6 weeks after DPC sensitization. Treatment in this sample: therapeutic diphenylcyclopropenone sensitization with weekly scalp DPC. From whole blood left unfractionated, total RNA was extracted. Each CDR3 protein gets one entry after TCRdb re-called the RACE reads with MiXCR. The sample records 360,000 or so distinct CDR3 sequences, more than 5% being singletons. The specimen was whole blood, collected in connection with sensitization to the hapten diphenylcyclopropenone (DPC). The V and J genes are TRBV12-3 or TRBV12-4 and TRBJ1-6; D call uncertain. The receptor was derived from a woman aged 18-29 years with alopecia areata. Some clones in this sample may be carry-over from other donors' samples. The CDR3 nucleotides read TGTGCCAGCAGTTTCCTGGACGGGAATAATTCACCCCTCCACTTT. Protein product: CASSFLDGNNSPLHF.